This record looks at one T cell receptor beta chain sequence and its context. Its antigen remains unidentified. The data are from a study of cytomegalovirus exposure and HLA in healthy donors. From germline, CDR1 is SGDLS and CDR2 YYNGEE. CDR3 size: 14 residues. The V and J ends lost 3 bases and 3 bases respectively, with 13 bases between them. Use of 60 Vbeta and 13 Jbeta primers characterized the PCR. Only in-frame clones appear in the TCRdb table, and some are missing; sequencing was by immunoSEQ multiplex PCR. Its table records tens of thousands of clones. Overall study results and limits: As a later analysis showed, several of the most significant clusters appeared to be linked to common viral pathogens.

The clonotype comes from a woman in her thirties or forties in good health and CMV-seropositive. The chain recombines TRBV9 with TRBJ2-7, with D maybe TRBD2 (6 bases). Sample: PBMCs. CDR3 loop: CASSGGDGGYEQYF. For the CDR3, the DNA is TGTGCCAGCAGCGGGGGTGACGGGGGCTACGAGCAGTACTTC.